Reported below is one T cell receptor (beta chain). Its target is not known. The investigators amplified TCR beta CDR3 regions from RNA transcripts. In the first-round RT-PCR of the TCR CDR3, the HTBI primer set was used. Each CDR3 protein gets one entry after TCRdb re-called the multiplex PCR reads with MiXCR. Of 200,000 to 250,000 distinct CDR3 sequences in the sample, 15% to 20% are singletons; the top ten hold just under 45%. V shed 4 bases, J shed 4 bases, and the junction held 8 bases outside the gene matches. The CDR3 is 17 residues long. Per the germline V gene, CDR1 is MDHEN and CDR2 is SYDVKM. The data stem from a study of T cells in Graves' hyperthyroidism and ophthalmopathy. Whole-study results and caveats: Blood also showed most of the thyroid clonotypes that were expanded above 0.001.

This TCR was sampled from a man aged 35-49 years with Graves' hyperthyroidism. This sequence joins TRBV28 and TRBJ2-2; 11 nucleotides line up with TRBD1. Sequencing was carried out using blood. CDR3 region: CASSSRTGGRGTGELFF. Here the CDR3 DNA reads TGTGCCAGCAGTTCCCGGACAGGGGGCAGGGGCACCGGGGAGCTGTTTTTT.